The 21 T cell receptor beta chains in this list originate from one sample, sequenced in a study of blood T cell repertoires in COVID-19. Method: immunoSEQ multiplex PCR; TCRdb's copy keeps in-frame clones and lacks some. The table lists approximately 400,000 clones, roughly 90% of them singletons, with roughly 1.2% in the top ten. Sequencing was carried out using peripheral blood. The receptors derive from a man aged 35-49 years with acute or convalescent COVID-19.

V gene TRBV6-2 or TRBV6-3 combines with J gene TRBJ1-2, with a weak D call TRBD1 (6 bases). The CDR3 consists of 12 residues. The V and J ends lost 5 bases and 7 bases respectively, with 11 bases between them. The V gene's germline CDR1 is MNHEY and CDR2 SVGEGT. CDR3 loop: CASSQGFGGYTF. CDR3 bases: TGTGCCAGCAGTCAGGGGTTCGGTGGCTACACCTTC.

The chain has TRBV19 and TRBJ2-6; D might be TRBD1 (6 bases). Germline V lookup: CDR1 LNHDA, CDR2 SQIVND (reference sequence). There are 15 residues in the CDR3. The V gene lost 7 bases and the J gene lost 4 bases, with 14 bases spanning the gap. CDR3 DNA: TGTGCCAGTATGGAACAGGGCTGGGGGGCCAACGTCCTGACTTTC. Its protein is CASMEQGWGANVLTF.

This clone was seen a single time. The CDR3 nucleotides are TGTGCCAGCAGTGCCCCGAGGGGAGGAAGTCAGCCCCAGCATTTT. This codes for CASSAPRGGSQPQHF. The chain uses TRBV28 and TRBJ1-5; D is possibly TRBD1 (5 bases). CDR1 MDHEN and CDR2 SYDVKM come from the germline V gene. V lost 5 bases and J 6 bases, leaving 17 bases between the germline ends. This CDR3 has 15 amino acids.

This rearrangement joins TRBV6-5 to TRBJ1-2, with TRBD1 matching over 7 bases. The CDR3 is made up of 13 amino acids. Germline trimming cut 8 bases from V and 5 bases from J; bases unmatched to any gene: 8. Germline V gives CDR1 MNHEY, CDR2 SVGAGI. The CDR3 region is CASAPGQSYGYTF. CDR3 nucleotides: TGTGCCAGCGCCCCGGGACAGAGTTATGGCTACACCTTC.

The rearrangement joins TRBV18 to TRBJ2-7; TRBD1 matches at 9 bases. The CDR3 has 15 amino acids. Per the germline V gene, CDR1 is KGHSH and CDR2 is LQKENI. Trimming at V came to 4 bases and at J to 6 bases, leaving 10 bases not matched to a gene. The CDR3 here is CASSLSGTGMGEQYF. CDR3 coding DNA: TGTGCCAGCTCACTATCCGGGACAGGGATGGGCGAGCAGTACTTC.

The genes are TRBV10-1 and TRBJ2-1; TRBD1 is a possible D gene (5 bases). Per germline, CDR1 WNHNN and CDR2 SYGVQD (reference sequence). V was trimmed by 2 bases and J by 3 bases, leaving 11 bases between them. CDR3 length: 15 residues. In DNA, the CDR3 is TGCGCCAGCAGTGAGGGCGCGACAGACTACAATGAGCAGTTCTTC. This gives the protein CASSEGATDYNEQFF.

The V and J genes are TRBV4-1 and TRBJ2-5; 12 bases are shared with TRBD2. The V and J ends lost 3 bases and 6 bases, in that order; junction bases with no gene match: 8. The CDR3 sequence is 16 residues long. The germline CDR1 and CDR2 sequences are MGHRA and YSYEKL. The CDR3 here is CASSHYGLAGSKTQYF. In DNA, the CDR3 is TGCGCCAGCAGCCACTACGGACTAGCGGGGTCCAAGACCCAGTACTTC.

The chain joins TRBV7-9 to TRBJ1-4; D remains ambiguous. The CDR3 covers 13 residues. The germline CDR1 and CDR2 sequences are SEHNR and FQNEAQ (reference sequence). The V gene lost 3 bases and the J gene lost 2 bases, with 4 bases spanning the gap. DNA for the CDR3: TGTGCCAGCAGCTTCCAGACTAATGAAAAACTGTTTTTT. Translated, it gives CASSFQTNEKLFF.

The chain is built from TRBV27 and TRBJ2-6; D gene uncertain. The germline gives CDR1 MNHEY, CDR2 SMNVEV (reference sequence). The CDR3 is made up of 16 amino acids. V gave up 0 bases and J gave up 4 bases, with 10 bases separating them. Here the CDR3 reads CASSLSIHSGANVLTF. CDR3 in DNA: TGTGCCAGCAGTTTATCTATACATTCGGGGGCCAACGTCCTGACTTTC.

The rearrangement uses TRBV18 and TRBJ2-7; TRBD1 is a possible D gene (6 bases). Deletions cut 4 bases from V and 5 bases from J, with 21 bases between. Germline V gene sequence: CDR1 KGHSH, CDR2 LQKENI. This CDR3 is built from 16 residues. CDR3 in DNA: TGTGCCAGCTCACATCAACAGGGCCAGCCGGGGAACGAGCAGTACTTC. Encoded protein: CASSHQQGQPGNEQYF.

The chain carries TRBV2 and TRBJ1-2, with TRBD1 matching over 8 bases. Germline V gene sequence: CDR1 SNHLY, CDR2 FYNNEI. This CDR3 has 14 amino acids. V shed 6 bases, J shed 3 bases, and the junction held 6 bases outside the gene matches. The CDR3 protein is CASRRQGAHYGYTF. In DNA, the CDR3 is TGTGCCAGCAGGAGGCAGGGGGCTCACTATGGCTACACCTTC.

This clone occurred a few times. The chain is built from TRBV6-5 and TRBJ2-3; TRBD2 matches 8 bases. The CDR3 covers 15 residues. The V gene's germline CDR1 is MNHEY and CDR2 SVGAGI. With V trimmed by 6 bases and J by 5 bases, 10 bases remained unmatched. The CDR3 DNA is TGTGCCAGCAGGCGAACTAGCGGCAGAGGAGATACGCAGTATTTT. This encodes CASRRTSGRGDTQYF.

This rearrangement joins TRBV5-1 to TRBJ2-5; D not certain. Germline V gene lookup returns CDR1 SGHRS and CDR2 YFSETQ. Trimming took 4 bases from V and 2 from J, leaving 9 bases between them. CDR3 size: 13 residues. The CDR3 coding sequence is TGCGCCAGCAGCCAAAACTCGCAAGAGACCCAGTACTTC. This sequence encodes CASSQNSQETQYF.

The rearrangement joins TRBV30 to TRBJ1-2; D is undetermined. The CDR3 is 16 residues long. V was shortened by 2 bases and J by 4 bases, with 20 bases between the two germline ends. CDR1 and CDR2 from the germline V gene are GTSNPN and SVGIG (reference sequence). CDR3 DNA sequence: TGTGCCTGGAGTTCCCCGAAGACCCACCCGGGCTATGGCTACACCTTC. Protein: CAWSSPKTHPGYGYTF. The full variable domain, rest sourced from reference TRBV30 and TRBJ1-2, is SQTIHQWPATLVQPVGSPLSLECTVEGTSNPNLYWYRQAAGRGLQLLFYSVGIGQISSEVPQNLSASRPQDRQFILSSKKLLLSDSGFYLCAWSSPKTHPGYGYTFGSGTRLTVV.

The rearrangement joins TRBV28 to TRBJ1-1; D is unresolved. Deletions cut 5 bases from V and 7 bases from J, with 20 bases between. The germline gives CDR1 MDHEN, CDR2 SYDVKM. This CDR3 spans 15 amino acids. Written as DNA, the CDR3 is TGTGCCAGCAGTCTGGGGTTAGCGGGGAACGGTGAAGCTTTCTTT. Translation gives CASSLGLAGNGEAFF.

This chain connects TRBV7-2 to TRBJ2-7; 11 bases line up with TRBD1. Trimming removed 5 bases from V and 6 bases from J; junction bases left unmatched: 21. This CDR3 has 19 amino acids. Germline values: CDR1 SGHTA, CDR2 FQGNSA. The CDR3 loop reads CASSQTADRGLDLYREQYF. In DNA, the CDR3 is TGTGCCAGCAGCCAAACGGCGGACAGGGGGCTCGATCTTTATCGCGAGCAGTACTTC.

The chain carries TRBV5-1 and TRBJ1-6; 7 bases map to TRBD1. There are 15 residues in the CDR3. Looked up from germline, CDR1 is SGHRS and CDR2 is YFSETQ. V shed 4 bases, J shed 8 bases, and the junction held 9 bases outside the gene matches. Written as DNA, the CDR3 is TGCGCCAGCAGCGGAACAGGGGAAGTTGATTCACCCCTCCACTTT. Protein: CASSGTGEVDSPLHF. The variable domain in full, with the rest retrieved from reference TRBV5-1 and TRBJ1-6, is KAGVTQTPRYLIKTRGQQVTLSCSPISGHRSVSWYQQTPGQGLQFLFEYFSETQRNKGNFPGRFSGRQFSNSRSEMNVSTLELGDSALYLCASSGTGEVDSPLHFGNGTRLTVT.

The chain has TRBV28 and TRBJ1-5; D gene unclear. Trimming shortened V by 5 bases and J by 3 bases, and 17 bases separated the two germline ends. CDR1 is MDHEN, CDR2 SYDVKM, per germline. This CDR3 comprises 16 residues. The CDR3 spells CASSPNGVALNQPQHF. The CDR3 nucleotides are TGTGCCAGCAGTCCCAATGGAGTGGCACTCAATCAGCCCCAGCATTTT.

The chain employs TRBV11-2 and TRBJ1-1; 7 bases are shared with TRBD1. Germline-derived CDR1 and CDR2 are SGHAT and FQNNGV. V lost 0 bases to trimming and J lost 3 bases; unmatched junction nucleotides: 7. This CDR3 has 16 amino acids. In DNA, the CDR3 is TGTGCCAGCAGCTTAGATCGAAGGACAGGAGACACTGAAGCTTTCTTT. Translation: CASSLDRRTGDTEAFF.

This clone was seen once. The V call is TRBV18, the J call TRBJ2-2, with D hard to call. Trimming cost V 6 bases and J 1 base, with 12 bases left between them. The CDR3 spans 15 residues. Germline lookup yields CDR1 KGHSH and CDR2 LQKENI. The DNA for the CDR3 is TGTGCCAGCTCCCTCGAGACGGGGAACACCGGGGAGCTGTTTTTT. Residues: CASSLETGNTGELFF.

This sequence joins TRBV3-1 (or the pseudogene TRBV3-2) and TRBJ2-7; no reliable D call. V was shortened by 3 bases and J by 3 bases, with 15 bases between the two germline ends. Germline CDR1 reads LGHDT; CDR2 reads YNNKEL (reference sequence). This CDR3 contains 15 residues. The CDR3 coding sequence is TGTGCCAGCAGCCAGGATCCAGGCGAAAACTACGAGCAGTACTTC. Protein sequence: CASSQDPGENYEQYF.